These 23 T cell receptor beta chains originate from one sample sequenced in a study of blood T cell repertoires in COVID-19. TCRdb's copy holds only in-frame clones and misses some; the assay was immunoSEQ multiplex PCR. This sample has around 130,000 clones, with roughly four fifths found just once. The sequencing input was peripheral blood. The receptors were sampled from a human donor in a cohort sampled during active COVID-19.

This sequence joins TRBV5-1 and TRBJ2-1; TRBD2 agrees at 8 bases. CDR1 and CDR2 from the germline V gene are SGHRS and YFSETQ. The ends lost 4 bases at V and 8 bases at J; junction bases unmatched: 8. The CDR3 spans 14 residues. CDR3 loop: CASSPGTRVDEQFF. In DNA form, the CDR3 reads TGCGCCAGCAGCCCCGGGACTAGAGTAGATGAGCAGTTCTTC.

V usage is TRBV5-6 and J usage is TRBJ1-3; D not certain. Looked up from germline, CDR1 is SGHDT and CDR2 is YYEEEE. The CDR3 extends over 15 amino acids. V gave up 0 bases and J gave up 0 bases, with 7 bases separating them. The CDR3 sequence: CASSLEAISGNTIYF. As DNA, the CDR3 is TGTGCCAGCAGCTTGGAAGCTATCTCTGGAAACACCATATATTTT.

The V gene is TRBV6-5, the J gene TRBJ2-7; 8 nucleotides agree with TRBD2. The CDR3 has 14 amino acids. After removal of 6 bases from V and 0 bases from J, the junction contained 4 bases not matched to a gene. The germline CDR1 and CDR2 sequences are MNHEY and SVGAGI. The CDR3 region is CASRSRGASYEQYF. The CDR3 DNA reads TGTGCCAGCAGGTCGCGGGGGGCCTCCTACGAGCAGTACTTC.

The V gene is TRBV5-1, the J gene TRBJ2-1; D perhaps matches TRBD1 (5 bases). CDR1 SGHRS and CDR2 YFSETQ come from the germline V gene. The CDR3 contains 14 residues. Between the trimmed V and J ends, which lost 0 bases and 4 bases, there was a span of 8 bases. CDR3 in amino acids: CASSLADKYNEQFF. CDR3 DNA sequence: TGCGCCAGCAGCTTGGCGGACAAGTACAATGAGCAGTTCTTC.

The chain joins TRBV7-2 to TRBJ2-7; tentatively, D is TRBD2 (6 bases). The V gene lost 1 base and the J gene lost 1 base, with 14 bases spanning the gap. The length of the CDR3 is 16 residues. Germline CDR1 SGHTA, CDR2 FQGNSA. Here the CDR3 reads CASSLGGAAISYEQYF. Here the CDR3 DNA reads TGTGCCAGCAGCTTAGGCGGGGCAGCTATTTCCTACGAGCAGTACTTC.

The chain carries TRBV5-6 and TRBJ2-7; 11 bases line up with TRBD2. The junction had 11 bases not matched to a gene; V was cut back by 3 bases and J by 6 bases. The CDR3 length is 16 residues. From germline, CDR1 is SGHDT and CDR2 YYEEEE. The CDR3 coding sequence is TGTGCCAGCAGCTCCAGCCTAGCGGGGGGCCCGGGCGAGCAGTACTTC. It encodes CASSSSLAGGPGEQYF.

The chain is built from TRBV6-5 and TRBJ2-2; possible D gene TRBD1, 6 bases. This CDR3 contains 15 residues. Germline assignment: CDR1 MNHEY and CDR2 SVGAGI. V lost 7 bases to trimming and J lost 0 bases, with 12 bases between them. DNA of the CDR3: TGTGCCAGCATGACGGGACATACGAACACCGGGGAGCTGTTTTTT. Translating gives CASMTGHTNTGELFF.

The chain has TRBV3-1 (or the pseudogene TRBV3-2) and TRBJ1-3; 9 nucleotides line up with TRBD1. V dropped 4 bases and J dropped 4; count of bases not matched to a gene: 2. CDR3 length: 14 amino acids. Germline V gene data show CDR1 as LGHDT and CDR2 as YNNKEL (reference sequence). The CDR3 nucleotides are TGTGCCAGCAGCCCCGGGACAGGGGGAAACACCATATATTTT. It is translated as CASSPGTGGNTIYF.

The V gene is TRBV6-1, the J gene TRBJ1-4; D uncertain. This CDR3 is built from 15 residues. Germline V gene sequence: CDR1 MNHNS, CDR2 SASEGT. Deletions cut 2 bases from V and 2 bases from J, with 9 bases between. DNA of the CDR3: TGTGCCAGCAGTGAACGTGGAGGCACTAATGAAAAACTGTTTTTT. It specifies CASSERGGTNEKLFF.

There are a few counts of this clone. The chain has TRBV19 and TRBJ1-4, with no clear D. Per the germline V gene, CDR1 is LNHDA and CDR2 is SQIVND (reference sequence). CDR3 length: 13 residues. V was cut by 5 bases and J by 14 bases, with 18 bases left in between. The CDR3 DNA is TGTGCCAGTAGTCAAAATCGTGCGGGGAGGCTGTTTTTT. Residues: CASSQNRAGRLFF.

The chain employs TRBV10-2 and TRBJ2-1, with 10 bases aligning to TRBD2. The CDR3 consists of 14 residues. J lost 4 bases, V lost 6 bases, and 3 bases had no gene match. Germline V gene lookup returns CDR1 WSHSY and CDR2 SAAADI. CDR3 protein: CASSGLAEYNEQFF. The CDR3, as DNA: TGCGCCAGCAGCGGACTAGCGGAGTACAATGAGCAGTTCTTC.

The chain links TRBV3-1 (or the pseudogene TRBV3-2) to TRBJ1-2, with a possible D match to TRBD1 (6 bases). V gave up 3 bases and J gave up 1 base, with 12 bases separating them. The germline V gene has CDR1 LGHDT and CDR2 YNNKEL (reference sequence). The CDR3 length is 15 residues. The CDR3 region has the DNA TGTGCCAGCAGCCACCCGGGGGGGCATAACTATGGCTACACCTTC. The encoded protein is CASSHPGGHNYGYTF.

This clone was recorded once. The chain employs TRBV29-1 and TRBJ1-1; D unresolved. Germline CDR1 and CDR2: SQVTM and ANQGSEA. This CDR3 contains 11 residues. The ends were cut back, 3 bases at V and 8 bases at J, with 10 bases in the middle. For the CDR3, the DNA is TGCAGCGTTGATGGTGTAGCCGAAGCTTTCTTT. This translates into CSVDGVAEAFF.

This clone was seen only a few times. The CDR3 DNA reads TGTGCCAGCGCCAAGGATGAGGGATACGAGCAGTACTTC. This gives the protein CASAKDEGYEQYF. The chain joins TRBV4-2 to TRBJ2-7; possibly TRBD2 for D (5 bases). V was pared by 8 bases and J by 4 bases, with 15 bases between. CDR1 is LGHNA, CDR2 YNFKEQ, per germline. The CDR3 covers 13 residues.

The chain links TRBV19 to TRBJ2-3; TRBD2 matches at 7 bases. CDR3 length: 14 residues. Germline assignment: CDR1 LNHDA and CDR2 SQIVND (reference sequence). The V gene end was trimmed by 5 bases and the J gene end by 4 bases; junction bases not matched to a gene: 6. Here the CDR3 DNA reads TGTGCCAGTAGTGCCCCGGGAGGTCCAGATACGCAGTATTTT. Its protein product is CASSAPGGPDTQYF.

The chain links TRBV2 to TRBJ1-4; D may be TRBD1 (5 bases). The CDR3 is 16 amino acids. Germline CDR1 SNHLY, CDR2 FYNNEI. The V and J ends lost 1 base and 0 bases respectively, with 9 bases between them. In nucleotides, the CDR3 is TGTGCCAGCAGTGAAGGACAGATTGCAACTAATGAAAAACTGTTTTTT. It encodes CASSEGQIATNEKLFF.

This clone turned up a few times. The J gene is TRBJ1-6, the V gene TRBV5-1, with TRBD1 matching over 7 bases. Trimming took 5 bases from V and 7 from J; bases not matched to a gene: 3. The CDR3 has 13 amino acids. Germline CDR1 is SGHRS and CDR2 is YFSETQ. The CDR3 region is CASRGTENSPLHF. In DNA form, the CDR3 reads TGCGCCAGCAGGGGGACAGAGAATTCACCCCTCCACTTT. Complete variable domain (other parts from reference TRBV5-1 and TRBJ1-6): KAGVTQTPRYLIKTRGQQVTLSCSPISGHRSVSWYQQTPGQGLQFLFEYFSETQRNKGNFPGRFSGRQFSNSRSEMNVSTLELGDSALYLCASRGTENSPLHFGNGTRLTVT.

This chain connects TRBV5-1 to TRBJ1-4, with TRBD1 matching 7 bases. CDR3 length equals 15 residues. V lost 0 bases, J lost 6 bases, and 5 bases stayed unmatched. From germline, CDR1 is SGHRS and CDR2 YFSETQ. The CDR3 DNA reads TGCGCCAGCAGCTTGGTAGGGCAGGGGGATGAAAAACTGTTTTTT. It is translated as CASSLVGQGDEKLFF.

This clone was recorded a few times. CDR3 nucleotide sequence: TGTGCCAGCAGCTTTGATGGGGACAGGGCGACCGAGCAGTACTTC. It encodes CASSFDGDRATEQYF. The chain is built from TRBV7-9 and TRBJ2-7, with 9 bases fitting TRBD1. Germline CDR1 SEHNR, CDR2 FQNEAQ (reference sequence). This CDR3 region has 15 residues. Trimming removed 3 bases from V and 6 bases from J; junction bases left unmatched: 9.

This sequence joins TRBV6-5 and TRBJ2-7, with D perhaps TRBD1 (7 bases). Germline CDR1 MNHEY, CDR2 SVGAGI. V lost 6 bases, J lost 2 bases, and 17 bases lay in between. This CDR3 is 15 amino acids long. CDR3 in DNA: TGTGCCAGCAGGGAGGGCGAGACAGGGCCCTACGAGCAGTACTTC. This translates into CASREGETGPYEQYF.

The chain couples TRBV7-2 to TRBJ2-1, with 8 bases fitting TRBD2. V gave up 1 base and J gave up 3 bases; unmatched junction bases: 5. Germline lookup yields CDR1 SGHTA and CDR2 FQGNSA. The CDR3 totals 16 residues. CDR3 DNA: TGTGCCAGCAGCTTAGGAGGTAGCGGGGACTACAATGAGCAGTTCTTC. As protein: CASSLGGSGDYNEQFF.

The rearrangement links TRBV5-4 to TRBJ2-3; 8 nucleotides line up with TRBD1. The CDR3 has 16 residues. The ends lost 0 bases at V and 1 base at J; junction bases unmatched: 4. Germline V lookup: CDR1 SGHNT, CDR2 YYREEE (reference sequence). The CDR3 sequence is CASSLARGLGTDTQYF. CDR3 nucleotides: TGTGCCAGCAGCTTGGCCAGGGGGCTGGGCACAGATACGCAGTATTTT.

The rearrangement joins TRBV5-1 to TRBJ2-3, with D possibly matching TRBD1 (6 bases). The CDR3 sequence is 14 residues long. Trimming pared 0 bases from V and 5 bases from J, leaving 10 bases between. Germline V gene data show CDR1 as SGHRS and CDR2 as YFSETQ. The CDR3 bases are TGCGCCAGCAGCTTGGAGCAGGGGAGAGATACGCAGTATTTT. Encoded protein: CASSLEQGRDTQYF.